The present TCR beta chain was sequenced within a study of T-cell reconstitution after alpha-beta-depleted transplantation in children. A TCRbeta library incorporating unique molecular identifiers was prepared. TCRdb itself ran the PCR reads through MiXCR, one entry per CDR3 protein. The sample comprises roughly 30,000 distinct CDR3 sequences, 6% to 8.5% of which are singletons, and around 30% rests with the top ten. Findings and caveats of the study: Reportedly, alpha-beta T cells present about two months post-transplant originated from several hundred expanded clones of graft origin.

This CDR3 contains 18 residues. CDR1 is SNHLY, CDR2 FYNNEI, per germline. This clonotype was counted only a few times. Its antigen is unidentified. Relative to the germline gene, one junction end is altered; a read error may explain this. The material was peripheral blood, obtained 60 days after TCRalphabeta/CD19-depleted stem cell transplant. The source is a child less than two years old who had a stem cell transplant for acute myeloid leukemia, so the T cells may come from the graft donor. J is TRBJ2-5 and V is TRBV2; 12 bases are shared with TRBD2. The CDR3 is CACSLFASGRAKRETQYF. CDR3 in DNA: TGTGCCTGCAGTTTATTCGCTAGCGGGAGGGCCAAGAGAGAGACCCAGTACTTC.